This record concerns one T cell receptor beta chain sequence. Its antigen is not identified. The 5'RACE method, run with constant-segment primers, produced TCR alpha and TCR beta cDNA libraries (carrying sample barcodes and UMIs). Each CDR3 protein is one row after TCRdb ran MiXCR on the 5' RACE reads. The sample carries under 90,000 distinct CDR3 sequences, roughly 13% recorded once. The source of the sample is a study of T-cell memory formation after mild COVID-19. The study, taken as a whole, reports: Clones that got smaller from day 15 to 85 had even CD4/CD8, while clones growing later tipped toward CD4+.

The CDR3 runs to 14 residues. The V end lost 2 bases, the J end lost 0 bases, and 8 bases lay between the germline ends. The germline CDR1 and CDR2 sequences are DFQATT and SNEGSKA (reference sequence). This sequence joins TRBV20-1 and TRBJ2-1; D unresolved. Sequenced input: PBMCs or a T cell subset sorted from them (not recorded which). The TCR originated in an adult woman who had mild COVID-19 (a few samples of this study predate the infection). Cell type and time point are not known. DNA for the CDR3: TGCAGTGCTAGATCTTTGAACTCCTACAATGAGCAGTTCTTC. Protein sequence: CSARSLNSYNEQFF.